The T cell receptor (beta chain) under discussion was sequenced for a study of T-cell memory formation after mild COVID-19. Study-wide background: TCR clusters largely stayed donor specific. The study, taken as a whole, reports: Second-wave clones that peaked on day 37 lacked confirmed SARS-CoV-2 specificity. Clones that contracted clustered mainly in CM and EM if CD4+ and in EMRA if CD8+. Later expanders leaned toward CD4+, whereas clones contracting from day 15 to 85 were balanced CD4/CD8.

TCRdb passed the 5' RACE reads through MiXCR, listing each CDR3 protein once. The top ten hold roughly 21% of the sample, which has roughly 400,000 distinct CDR3 sequences, 16% seen once. Comment on this clonotype: Its target is not known.

The TCR sequence derives from a man between 18 and 35 years old who had mild COVID-19 (a few samples of this study predate the infection). Cell type and time point are not known. Sequenced: PBMCs or a T cell subset sorted from them (not recorded which).

CDR3 sequence: CASSHDGSSYNSPLHF. CDR3 nucleotide sequence: TGTGCCAGCAGCCATGACGGGAGCTCCTATAATTCACCCCTCCACTTT. The genes are TRBV7-9 and TRBJ1-6; D ambiguous. Trimming cost V 5 bases and J 0 bases, with 11 bases left between them. Germline V lookup: CDR1 SEHNR, CDR2 FQNEAQ (reference sequence). This CDR3 comprises 16 residues.